Sequencing of this T cell receptor (beta chain) was carried out in a study of cytomegalovirus exposure and HLA in healthy donors (dated by TCRdb to the late 2010s). Broadly, across the study: According to an earlier analysis of a few hundred of the donors, about 190 million T cells yielded 90 million to 130 million unique TCR beta sequences and 250 to 350 Gb of sequence data. Roughly 310 gigabases of sequencing data and tens of millions of unique TCR sequences were included in an early release covering about 700 HLA-typed donors. Among the roughly 380 genotyped donors, around 79% belonged to the genetic ancestry cluster associated with self-reported Caucasian donors. The study aimed to test whether signatures of past pathogen exposure could be identified by cataloging public T cell receptors. The T cell repertoires of some 670 subjects were profiled by immunosequencing and related to cytomegalovirus serostatus. Along with the 666-subject first cohort, a separate validation cohort of over a hundred different subjects was used. To predict cytomegalovirus infection status, the study brought together high-throughput TCR immunosequencing, statistical association of individual TCRs with disease status, and machine learning. To study patterns of TCR occurrence, a later analysis re-analyzed previously published TCR beta repertoires from several hundred donors and added high-resolution HLA genotyping. Rather than drawing on any new phenotypic data, the later analysis identified candidate immune exposures from TCR beta sequences and the way those sequences occurred across donors. In an earlier analysis of roughly 540 of the donors, high-throughput TCR beta sequencing was used to judge whether each TCR beta V gene segment behaved as functional or pseudogenic. Donor age, sex, ethnicity and CMV serostatus were compiled alongside the repertoire data. Genome-wide SNP genotypes for about three fifths of the 666 donors were used in a later genetic analysis, which treated that subset as a discovery cohort. Every discovery cohort repertoire had been produced on one sequencing platform. Class I and class II HLA loci were covered by the typing at four-digit resolution. The number of donors typed differed by locus, with about 629-630 for A, B, C, DRB1 and DQB1, more than 500 for DQA1, 606 for DPA1, and 400 to 490 for DPB1. Roughly 5 DR-DQ haplotypes were handled as single units for association and clustering, since linkage in the cohort was strong. Among approximately 370 genotyped donors of the cohort, an average of approximately 240,000 unique TCR beta nucleotide sequences was sequenced per donor, of which about 18% were non-productive. General study outcomes and caveats: According to the authors, the approach could potentially be generalized to other disease states and immunological phenotypes. While some public TCRs were present in many individuals, most TCR sequences turned up only very rarely across donors. The study gave a list of around 170 TCR beta chains associated with cytomegalovirus. In a later analysis, HLA-associated TCR beta chains showed more clonal expansion and lower generation probabilities than non-associated chains that were equally common. The cohort was sequenced for TCR beta chains only, and without alpha or paired-chain data the features that could be detected were limited. Several of the top co-occurrence clusters appeared to be linked to parvovirus B19, influenza, CMV and Epstein-Barr virus, according to a later analysis. Most CMV-associated TCR beta chains appeared to be HLA-restricted in a later analysis, and the HLA associations seemed to be driven largely by CMV exposure. V-gene and J-gene trimming of TCR beta chains was associated with a missense DCLRE1C variant in a later genetic analysis, and the association was replicated in an independent cohort. In vitro tests confirmed that a few of the cytomegalovirus-associated TCR beta chains recognize cytomegalovirus antigens. Correlated functional status among segregating V segments might reflect linkage disequilibrium, but an unknown experimental factor could not be ruled out. A later analysis associated 17,000 or so TCR beta sequences with specific HLA alleles at a false discovery rate of 0.05. According to a later analysis, TCR association rates differed among HLA loci, with DRB1 alleles showing the most associated TCRs and HLA-C alleles showing the fewest. A further reported finding was that TCR beta sequences accurately predicted the HLA-A and HLA-B alleles for most subjects in the first cohort. The sequencing pipeline was judged likely to have produced a cluster of highly shared sequence variants as a technical artifact. Strong co-occurrence of HLA alleles, especially DR and DQ, made assigning TCR associations to individual alleles difficult. The classifier was reported to diagnose cytomegalovirus status with high specificity and sensitivity in both the original and validation cohorts. Because counts were too low, seventeen rarely observed V segments, including chromosome 9 orphons, were excluded from the earlier analysis of 587 of the donors. Some IMGT-functional V segments, including TRBV6-2 and TRBV6-3, could not be told apart with the 87-base-pair reads, so those segments were excluded. An earlier analysis of some 560 of the donors showed that most TCR beta V segments appeared in productive rearrangements either about 87% or about 30% of the time, which broadly matched IMGT annotations. Roughly uniform sequencing depth across donors was assumed in presence/absence analyses, although this assumption may not hold. Immune exposure information for the cohort was limited to CMV serostatus. In a later genetic analysis, fewer N-insertions in productive TCRs were reported among donors in an Asian-associated ancestry cluster than the roughly 700-donor mean. Because HLA typing was missing for some donors at each locus, association tests included only the typed subset.

Receptor amplification or capture employed the immunoSEQ multiplex PCR assay. For the multiplex PCR, a mixture combining 60 forward primers for TCR Vbeta segments and 13 reverse primers for TCR Jbeta segments was used. Amplification of the CDR3 region of rearranged TCR beta genes was performed with a multiplex PCR assay on genomic DNA. The amplified TCR beta libraries were sequenced on the Illumina HiSeq System as 87-base-pair reads. On the authors' methods: A later analysis tallied 75 million to 85 million unique TCR beta chains across the 640 or so repertoires, and approximately 9.9 million of those chains were shared by two or more donors. A nearest-neighbor algorithm error-corrected the raw reads and collapsed the reads into unique sequences, merging closely related sequences to remove PCR and sequencing errors. V, D and J gene segments were assigned by aligning CDR3 sequences to IMGT reference sequences. For a sequence to be retained, at least a six-nucleotide match to both a V gene segment and a J gene segment was required. Rearrangements were classified as productive when the CDR3 lacked stop codons and remained in frame with V and J, and all other rearrangements were classified as non-productive. CDR3 was defined according to IMGT convention as the region running from the second conserved V-encoded cysteine to the conserved J-encoded phenylalanine. The earlier analysis of 587 of the donors excluded sequences that lacked an unambiguous match to a single V gene segment. An earlier analysis of several hundred of the donors called V segments functional above 56.7% productive rearrangements and segregating when the between-donor standard deviation exceeded 5%. A statistical classification framework was built for diagnosing cytomegalovirus status from the catalog of TCR beta chain sequences. A later analysis assigned V and J genes by comparing TCR nucleotide sequences with IMGT/GENE-DB human TR gene sequences. A later analysis assigned CDR3 sequences and most-parsimonious VDJ recombination scenarios with the TCRdist pipeline. In a later analysis, every TCR beta chain was defined by the combination of its CDR3 amino acid sequence and its V-gene family, and reads without a unique V-gene family were dropped. To address suspected cross-contamination and a sequencing artifact, a later analysis removed 550 to 750 highly shared, low-generation-probability nucleotide sequences. For each public chain, a later analysis derived a clonal expansion index from normalized ranks of inferred template counts within each repertoire. In a later analysis, generation probabilities were computed using a VDJ recombination model fitted to out-of-frame rearrangements, and the results were checked against IGoR. In a later analysis, hypergeometric tests were used to score TCR-TCR, TCR-HLA and TCR-CMV co-occurrence, with a repertoire-size bias correction applied to TCR pairs. To estimate false discovery rates, a later analysis permuted the HLA or CMV assignments 20 times. In a later analysis, co-occurring TCRs were grouped using DBSCAN, with TCRdist sequence similarity added in when clustering inside HLA-allele-positive subsets. Co-occurrence clustering excluded repertoires with fewer than 30,000 or more than 120,000 public chains, plus five with anomalous nucleotide sharing. TCRdb stores this immuneACCESS table with in-frame sequences only. Part of the clones is absent; in the studies checked, under half of the shortfall reflects unresolved V genes, and no reason is known for the rest. That table is the source of V, J and clone size, and D and trimming were worked out from the DNA. For this sample there are 95,000 to 150,000 clones; 60% to 85% appear just once. The ten largest account for 1.2% of the sample.

Remarks on this clone: The clone's antigen remains unknown. Within one base of it there is no much larger clone, and no base qualities were kept.

From cysteine to phenylalanine, the CDR3 is 11 amino acids long. CDR3 DNA only is kept here, 33 bases in frame from base 1. The germline V gene (reference sequence) specifies DFQATT as CDR1 and SNEGSKA as CDR2. V is reduced by 7 bases and J by 11 bases, leaving a spacing of 17 bases between them. The cohort comprised under 700 healthy bone marrow donors. Cohort members were all nominally healthy when sampled, although unrecorded immune exposures were likely present. The donor was CMV seronegative and was included in the group of a few hundred seronegative cohort members. Each donor provided a peripheral blood sample, and peripheral blood mononuclear cells were used for TCR beta sequencing. The Qiagen DNeasy Blood Extraction Kit was used to extract genomic DNA from the blood cell samples.

The chain is made from TRBV20-1 and TRBJ2-5; the D gene is not confidently resolved. The sample consisted of PBMCs. The clonotype was recovered from a female donor in good health and CMV-seronegative. The encoded CDR3 is CSVSEYREQYF. In nucleotide form, the sequence is TGCAGTGTGAGTGAGTACCGAGAGCAGTACTTC.